A selection of T cell receptor beta chains follows, all from one sample in a study of vaccination effects on CD4 cells after COVID-19. Using immunoSEQ multiplex PCR, the repertoire was profiled, and TCRdb retains in-frame clones only, with some absent. The table includes over 80,000 clones, over 70% detected once. No antigen has been identified for these receptors. The sequences come from CD4+ T cells from PBMCs cultured with HCoV-OC43 spike peptides, collected after COVID-19 vaccination. The receptors here all came from a human donor who received a COVID-19 vaccine. CDR3s include the opening cysteine and the closing phenylalanine or tryptophan. The order of the fields is V gene, CDR3 protein.

TRBV6-5	CASSYDRAHHF
TRBV5-4	CASSPGPGSQETQYF
TRBV24-1	CATSDEQGNTIYF
TRBV1	CTSSQDHPRSDYGYTF
TRBV7-2	CASSLARRGGRTDTQYF
TRBV19	CASSARTGKLFF
TRBV24-1	CATSASGGPNEQFF
TRBV7-9	CASSTDINYGYTF
TRBV4-1	CASSQVAQGDTEAFF
TRBV7-3	CASSARSGNTIYF
TRBV30	CAWSVPTPSNQPQHF
TRBV24-1	CATSGAGQFTDTQYF
TRBV12-3/TRBV12-4	CASSLYGGGYTF
TRBV5-1	CASSLTGTSSETQYF
TRBV7-9	CASSLAKDEQFF
TRBV4-1	CASSQRSGVTSEQFF
TRBV29-1	CSVEAPDTDTQYF
TRBV30	CAWRGVGIQYF
TRBV6-6	CASSGEYSNQPQHF
TRBV7-3	CASSSDPNQPQHF
TRBV6-5	CASRRQGSTEAFF
TRBV10-3	CAITTTPNTEAFF
TRBV10-2	CASSKNGPGTENTEAFF
TRBV28	CASSLIGARTEAFF
TRBV20-1	CSASDRGSDYGYTF